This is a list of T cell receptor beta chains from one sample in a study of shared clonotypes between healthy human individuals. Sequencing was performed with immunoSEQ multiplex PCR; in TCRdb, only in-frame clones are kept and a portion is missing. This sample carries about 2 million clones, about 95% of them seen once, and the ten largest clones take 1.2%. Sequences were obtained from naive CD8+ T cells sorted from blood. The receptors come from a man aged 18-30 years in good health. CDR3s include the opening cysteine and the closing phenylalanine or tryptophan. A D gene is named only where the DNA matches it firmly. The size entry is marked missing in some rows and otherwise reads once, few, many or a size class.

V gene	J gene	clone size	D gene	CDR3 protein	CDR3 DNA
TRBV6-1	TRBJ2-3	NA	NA	CASTKGPGEADTQYF	TGTGCCAGCACCAAGGGGCCGGGGGAGGCAGATACGCAGTATTTT
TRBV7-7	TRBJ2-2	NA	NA	CASSFQAFPTGELFF	TGTGCTAGCAGCTTTCAGGCCTTCCCCACCGGGGAGCTGTTTTTT
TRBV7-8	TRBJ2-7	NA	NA	CASTQEVSYEQYF	TGTGCCAGCACCCAGGAGGTTAGTTACGAGCAGTACTTC
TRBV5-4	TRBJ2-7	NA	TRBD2	CASSPAWASGQEEQYF	TGTGCCAGCAGCCCGGCTTGGGCTAGCGGGCAGGAGGAGCAGTACTTC
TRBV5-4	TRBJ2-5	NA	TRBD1	CASSWDRGEGQETQYF	TGTGCCAGCAGCTGGGACAGGGGGGAAGGACAAGAGACCCAGTACTTC
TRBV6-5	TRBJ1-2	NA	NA	CASSPRPANYGYTF	TGTGCCAGCAGCCCCAGACCTGCTAACTATGGCTACACCTTC
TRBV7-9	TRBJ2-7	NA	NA	CASSLSQNSPYEQYF	TGTGCCAGCAGCTTAAGTCAGAACTCTCCCTACGAGCAGTACTTC
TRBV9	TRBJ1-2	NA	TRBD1	CASSDSDRVIDYGYTF	TGTGCCAGCAGCGACTCAGACAGGGTCATCGACTATGGCTACACCTTC
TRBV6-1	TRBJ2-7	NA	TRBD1	CASSDAEQGAYEQYF	TGTGCCAGCAGTGATGCCGAACAGGGGGCTTATGAGCAGTACTTC
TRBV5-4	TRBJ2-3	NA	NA	CASSLLAGPADTQYF	TGTGCCAGCAGCTTGCTTGCGGGACCGGCAGATACGCAGTATTTT
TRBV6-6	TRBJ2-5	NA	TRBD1	CASKKDRDQETQYF	TGTGCCAGCAAAAAAGACAGGGACCAAGAGACCCAGTACTTC
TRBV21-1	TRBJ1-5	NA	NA	CASSARSNQPQHF	TGTGCCAGCAGCGCACGTAGCAATCAGCCCCAGCATTTT
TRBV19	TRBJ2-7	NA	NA	CASSIGWGSEQYF	TGTGCCAGTAGTATAGGATGGGGTTCCGAGCAGTACTTC
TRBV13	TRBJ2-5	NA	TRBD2	CASLSSGEETQYF	TGTGCCAGCTTATCTAGCGGGGAAGAGACCCAGTACTTC
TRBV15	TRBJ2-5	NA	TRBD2	CATSRAGAGVEETQYF	TGTGCCACCAGCAGAGCTGGTGCGGGAGTGGAAGAGACCCAGTACTTC
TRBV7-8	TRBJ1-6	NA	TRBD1	CASSPMTGGPSLHF	TGTGCCAGCAGCCCGATGACAGGGGGCCCCAGTCTCCACTTT
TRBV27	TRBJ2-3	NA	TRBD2	CASSLSGGLAGSTDTQYF	TGTGCCAGCAGTTTATCCGGGGGACTAGCGGGGAGCACAGATACGCAGTATTTT
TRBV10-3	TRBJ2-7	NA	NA	CAISETGDGYYEQYF	TGTGCCATCAGTGAAACGGGGGACGGATACTACGAGCAGTACTTC
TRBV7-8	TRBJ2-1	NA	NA	CASRRPGPTLNEQFF	TGTGCCAGCAGGCGACCGGGACCCACACTCAATGAGCAGTTCTTC
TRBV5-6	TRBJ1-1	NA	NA	CASSLGLGGYTEAFF	TGTGCCAGCAGCTTGGGTTTAGGGGGTTACACTGAAGCTTTCTTT
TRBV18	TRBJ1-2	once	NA	CASSPIPLDGYTF	TGTGCCAGCTCACCAATCCCACTCGATGGCTACACCTTC
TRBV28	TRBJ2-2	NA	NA	CASSLSPGDTGELFF	TGTGCCAGCAGTTTAAGCCCAGGGGACACCGGGGAGCTGTTTTTT